The present T cell receptor beta chain was sequenced within a study of cytomegalovirus exposure and HLA in healthy donors. Findings of the study overall: Reportedly, diagnosis of cytomegalovirus status by the classifier showed high specificity and sensitivity. The majority of TCR sequences were rare, yet some public TCRs appeared in many donors.

This clone has a single count. Its cognate antigen is unknown. Profiled with immunoSEQ multiplex PCR; TCRdb holds only in-frame clones, not every one. The sample records roughly 100,000 clones, more than 85% being singletons. Germline-derived CDR1 and CDR2 are MNHEY and SMNVEV (reference sequence). Trimming took off 6 bases at V and 0 bases at J, with 8 bases between the two ends. The CDR3 sequence is 13 residues long. A 120-subject validation cohort, separate from the roughly 680-subject first cohort, supplied the donors. The clonotype was recovered from a woman aged 18-29 years in good health and CMV-seropositive. The chain employs TRBV27 and TRBJ1-2; D remains unclear. Sequenced input: PBMCs. As DNA, the CDR3 is TGTGCCAGCAGCTTTACTCCTAACTATGGCTACACCTTC. This encodes CASSFTPNYGYTF.